This TCR beta chain came from a study of monozygotic twins with inflammatory bowel disease. The study's findings and limits: Subtypes among T cells remained indistinguishable. Healthy co-twins showed greater TCRbeta diversity (inverse Simpson) than IBD patients. Differences in immunosuppressive treatment may have been a source of added variability in patient repertoires.

TCRdb re-called the 5' RACE reads, yielding one record per CDR3 amino acid sequence without DNA. The sample has about 300,000 distinct CDR3 sequences. Comments on this clonotype: Its target is unknown.

The CDR3 is made up of 15 amino acids. The germline CDR1 and CDR2 sequences are LGHNA and YNFKEQ. Whole blood that had not undergone T cell sorting provided the isolated total RNA. The genes are TRBV4-2 and TRBJ2-1; TCRdb's D gene call, TRBD1, goes unchecked for lack of DNA. This TCR came from a human donor with ulcerative colitis or Crohn's disease, or a healthy co-twin of an affected twin (not recorded which). Sequenced material: blood. CDR3 in amino acids: CASSRRQGSYNEQFF.